The clone carrying this T cell receptor (beta chain) was detected once. V was clipped by 6 bases and J by 1 base; unmatched bases: 7. CDR3 size: 15 residues. Germline V CDR1 and CDR2: MNHEY, SVGAGI. This table comes from immunoSEQ multiplex PCR, and its TCRdb copy is limited to in-frame clones, with some not included. Here the sample spans around 30,000 clones, about 89% being singletons. These data belong to a study of T cell changes during pregnancy in multiple sclerosis. The sequencing used CD8+ T cells from peripheral blood mononuclear cells, collected before pregnancy. The V gene is TRBV6-5, the J gene TRBJ2-7; the match to TRBD1 covers 9 bases. This receptor was obtained from a female donor with multiple sclerosis, enrolled in a pregnancy study. In nucleotides, the CDR3 is TGTGCCAGCAGCGAGACAGGGGGTTTATCCTACGAGCAGTACTTC. Translation gives CASSETGGLSYEQYF.